Below, 19 T cell receptor beta chains from the same sample are listed, as sequenced in a study of neurological immune-mediated disorders. TCRdb re-called the 5' RACE reads through MiXCR, storing one row per CDR3 protein. Here the sample spans under 80,000 distinct CDR3 sequences, less than 4% being singletons. The sample comprised PBMCs. These receptors were taken from a man aged 25-45 years with multiple sclerosis.

This clonotype was seen only a few times. The CDR3 carries no conserved terminal phenylalanine or tryptophan, so it likely arises from a read error. The chain joins TRBV20-1 to TRBJ1-5, with TRBD1 matching 8 bases. The CDR3 sequence is 15 residues long. Germline trimming cut 5 bases from V and 4 bases from J; bases unmatched to any gene: 10. Per germline, CDR1 DFQATT and CDR2 SNEGSKA (reference sequence). Written as DNA, the CDR3 is TGCAGTGCTCTCCCAGGGACAGGCAAGAATCAGCCCCAGCATTGT. It yields the protein CSALPGTGKNQPQHC.

In this sample, this clonotype turned up many times. V gene TRBV5-1 combines with J gene TRBJ2-1; weak D call: TRBD2 (6 bases). CDR1 and CDR2 from the germline V gene are SGHRS and YFSETQ. Trimming pared 0 bases from V and 3 bases from J, leaving 7 bases between. This CDR3 is built from 14 residues. CDR3 protein: CASSLGGDYNEQFF. Written as DNA, the CDR3 is TGCGCCAGCAGCTTGGGGGGGGACTACAATGAGCAGTTCTTC. The full variable domain, rest sourced from reference TRBV5-1 and TRBJ2-1, is KAGVTQTPRYLIKTRGQQVTLSCSPISGHRSVSWYQQTPGQGLQFLFEYFSETQRNKGNFPGRFSGRQFSNSRSEMNVSTLELGDSALYLCASSLGGDYNEQFFGPGTRLTVL.

This clonotype was observed many times. The chain employs TRBV27 and TRBJ2-3, with TRBD2 matching 9 bases. Germline loops: CDR1 MNHEY, CDR2 SMNVEV (reference sequence). This CDR3 comprises 16 residues. V gave up 5 bases and J gave up 3 bases; unmatched junction bases: 9. This CDR3 is CASSRIAGVGTDTQYF. DNA for the CDR3: TGTGCCAGCAGTCGTATAGCGGGGGTAGGGACAGATACGCAGTATTTT.

This clonotype was seen repeatedly, ten times or more. The chain employs TRBV7-2 and TRBJ2-3, with 7 nucleotides matching TRBD2. This CDR3 region has 19 residues. The J segment lost 5 bases and the V segment lost 4 bases, leaving 21 bases of the junction unmatched. CDR1 is SGHTA, CDR2 FQGNSA, per germline. The DNA of the CDR3 is TGTGCCAGCAGCTCCAGCGGGGCGTCCGGTCTGGGGCCCAGAGATACGCAGTATTTT. It yields the protein CASSSSGASGLGPRDTQYF.

This clonotype occurred many times. The chain joins TRBV7-9 to TRBJ1-6; D may be TRBD1 (5 bases). The CDR3 extends over 13 amino acids. Germline V gene sequence: CDR1 SEHNR, CDR2 FQNEAQ (reference sequence). The V gene lost 1 base and the J gene lost 13 bases, with 11 bases spanning the gap. The CDR3 region has the DNA TGTGCCAGCAGCTTAGGGGACTCTCCCCCCCTCCACTTT. This codes for CASSLGDSPPLHF.

Many counts were recorded for this clonotype. V gene TRBV5-1 combines with J gene TRBJ2-2, with 7 bases matching TRBD1. Germline values: CDR1 SGHRS, CDR2 YFSETQ. The CDR3 extends over 16 amino acids. Germline trimming cut 3 bases from V and 4 bases from J; bases unmatched to any gene: 9. Here the CDR3 DNA reads TGCGCCAGCAGCTCCTTGACAGGGATAGGCACCGGGGAGCTGTTTTTT. Residues: CASSSLTGIGTGELFF.

This rearrangement joins TRBV9 to TRBJ1-5; D gene unclear. Trimming took 3 bases from V and 3 from J, leaving 7 bases between them. The CDR3 has 13 amino acids. The germline CDR1 and CDR2 sequences are SGDLS and YYNGEE. In nucleotides, the CDR3 is TGTGCCAGCAGCGGGCCTTACAATCAGCCCCAGCATTTT. This gives the protein CASSGPYNQPQHF.

This clonotype was observed at least ten times. The genes are TRBV7-6 and TRBJ2-3; the D gene is possibly TRBD2 (6 bases). The ends were cut back, 2 bases at V and 2 bases at J, with 14 bases in the middle. CDR1 is SGHVS, CDR2 FNYEAQ, per germline. CDR3 length equals 16 residues. The CDR3 loop reads CASSLYPWGLTDTQYF. The CDR3 nucleotides read TGTGCCAGCAGCTTATACCCTTGGGGACTCACAGATACGCAGTATTTT.

In this sample, this clonotype turned up many times. The DNA for the CDR3 is TGCAGTGTGAACCCAGGGACCCAAGAGACCCAGTACTTC. Translated: CSVNPGTQETQYF. The gene calls are TRBV20-1 and TRBJ2-5, with D perhaps assigned TRBD1 or TRBD2 (5 bases each). There are 13 residues in the CDR3. In germline, CDR1 is DFQATT, CDR2 SNEGSKA (reference sequence). Trimming stripped 7 bases from V and 1 base from J, with 13 bases between.

This clonotype is medium-sized (0.01 to 0.1%) within its sample. The rearrangement links TRBV12-3 or TRBV12-4 to TRBJ1-1, with 10 bases fitting TRBD1. The ends lost 5 bases at V and 6 bases at J; junction bases unmatched: 3. The CDR3 is 13 amino acids. As DNA, the CDR3 is TGTGCCAGCAGTCCCGGACAGGGGGCTGAAGCTTTCTTT. Its protein product is CASSPGQGAEAFF.

This clonotype appeared many times. The chain joins TRBV20-1 to TRBJ2-5; TRBD2 matches 8 bases. Germline loops: CDR1 DFQATT, CDR2 SNEGSKA (reference sequence). V was clipped by 0 bases and J by 5 bases; unmatched bases: 11. The CDR3 is 16 residues long. The CDR3 is CSARDHAGGAWETQYF. DNA for the CDR3: TGCAGTGCTAGAGATCACGCCGGGGGGGCCTGGGAGACCCAGTACTTC.

This clonotype came up many times. This chain connects TRBV6-1 to TRBJ2-1; D remains ambiguous. Germline V gene sequence: CDR1 MNHNS, CDR2 SASEGT. The length of the CDR3 is 15 residues. Trimming removed 2 bases from V and 4 bases from J, with 12 bases in between. The CDR3 spells CASSESHGPYNEQFF. The CDR3 region has the DNA TGTGCCAGCAGTGAATCTCACGGGCCGTACAATGAGCAGTTCTTC.

About this clonotype: A much larger clone differs from this one at a single base, so this may be a read error. The V and J genes are TRBV7-8 and TRBJ1-4; no firm D call. V shed 2 bases and J shed 7 bases, with 11 bases lying between them. The CDR3 extends over 14 amino acids. Looked up from germline, CDR1 is SGHVS and CDR2 is FQNEAQ. This CDR3 is CASSLSSQAEKLFF. In DNA, the CDR3 is TGTGCCAGCAGCTTATCGTCCCAGGCTGAAAAACTGTTTTTT.

This clonotype was seen repeatedly, ten times or more. The chain uses TRBV6-2 or TRBV6-3 and TRBJ2-1; the D gene is possibly TRBD1 (6 bases). The CDR3 has 15 amino acids. V shed 4 bases and J shed 4 bases, with 14 bases lying between them. The germline CDR1 and CDR2 sequences are MNHEY and SVGEGT. The chain's CDR3 is CASSSTGPGYNEQFF. The CDR3 DNA reads TGTGCCAGCAGTTCCACAGGGCCCGGGTACAATGAGCAGTTCTTC.

This clonotype came up many times. V usage is TRBV4-2 and J usage is TRBJ1-5; D uncertain. Trimming shortened V by 1 base and J by 6 bases, and 13 bases separated the two germline ends. CDR1 is LGHNA and CDR2 is YNFKEQ in the germline V gene. The CDR3 contains 15 residues. The CDR3 here is CASSQGRVSSQPQHF. The CDR3 nucleotides read TGTGCCAGCAGCCAAGGAAGGGTTTCTAGTCAGCCCCAGCATTTT.

This clonotype was recorded many times. This rearrangement joins TRBV5-1 to TRBJ2-3; a possible D gene is TRBD2 (5 bases). The CDR3 is made up of 11 amino acids. In germline, CDR1 is SGHRS, CDR2 YFSETQ. Trimming removed 4 bases at V and 8 bases at J, with 8 bases between. CDR3 sequence (DNA): TGCGCCAGCAGCGCCGCGGGTACGCAGTATTTT. It yields the protein CASSAAGTQYF.

V gene TRBV15 combines with J gene TRBJ2-3; 7 positions agree with TRBD1. The CDR3 spans 14 residues. V lost 0 bases and J lost 4; bases outside the gene matches: 1. Germline V CDR1 and CDR2: LNHNV, YYDKDF (reference sequence). The CDR3 sequence is CATSRDQGADTQYF. In nucleotides, the CDR3 is TGTGCCACCAGCAGAGATCAGGGGGCAGATACGCAGTATTTT.

In this sample, this clonotype turned up many times. The CDR3, as DNA: TGCAGCGTTGACGTGGTGACAGGGATCGAGACCTACAATGAGCAGTTCTTC. As protein: CSVDVVTGIETYNEQFF. V is TRBV29-1 and J is TRBJ2-1, with 7 bases fitting TRBD1. Germline V gene lookup returns CDR1 SQVTM and CDR2 ANQGSEA. There are 17 residues in the CDR3. With V trimmed by 3 bases and J by 2 bases, 13 bases remained unmatched.

For this clonotype: A single base separates this from a much larger clone, so it may be a read error. The CDR3 nucleotides read TGTGCCCGCAGCGGGGTGGGTGAAGCTTTCTTT. Translation: CARSGVGEAFF. The chain has TRBV19 and TRBJ1-1; D is ambiguous. The CDR3 consists of 11 residues. Germline V gene lookup returns CDR1 LNHDA and CDR2 SQIVND (reference sequence). V lost 11 bases and J lost 7, with 14 bases in between.